This TCR beta chain appears in the sequencing data of a study of CD8 T cells in Susac syndrome (dated by TCRdb to the late 2010s). Background for the entire study: Whether CD8+ T cell activation and differentiation in Susac syndrome was antigen driven was tested using repertoire sequencing.

Concerning this clonotype itself: Its antigen is not yet known. Base qualities are missing; no much larger clone stands one base away.

Peripheral blood CD8+ and CD4+ T cells from healthy donors, Susac syndrome patients and multiple sclerosis patients were profiled by high-throughput TCR beta sequencing. Healthy donors were included as age- and sex-matched controls. Bulk CD8+ and CD4+ T cells were purified by magnetic negative isolation, whereas CD8+ TEMRA cells were enriched by FACS. Blood was collected in EDTA tubes and processed within 24 hours, with PBMCs isolated through density gradient centrifugation. PBMCs intended for TCR sequencing were frozen in liquid nitrogen and were later thawed in a 37 degrees C water bath. The sorted or isolated CD4+, CD8+ and CD8+ TEMRA cells had a purity of 90% or higher. Broader findings and caveats from the paper: The number of individuals in the TCR sequencing and HLA analysis was recognized as being relatively small.

Taken from the germline V gene (reference sequence), the CDR1 and CDR2 loops are SGHNT and YYREEE. Counted from cysteine to phenylalanine, this CDR3 has 15 amino acids. The only DNA kept is the CDR3, 45 bases in frame from the first base. Germline trimming: 5 bases from V, 1 base from J; junction bases outside gene matches: 4. RNA was extracted using the RNeasy kit, and about 0.45 to 1 ug of the RNA was reverse transcribed with random hexamers. TCR beta CDR3 regions were amplified with the immunoSEQ multiplex PCR assay covering 54 Vbeta and 13 Jbeta segments. Bias from PCR amplification was corrected by using a synthetic template baseline for primer optimization and for computational correction. As for how the authors treated the data: Only productive sequences were kept, with reads annotated to V, D and J genes according to IMGT and analyzed in immunoSEQ Analyzer. Clonality was calculated as one minus the Shannon entropy normalized by log2 of the number of productive unique sequences. For each patient and control, public and private clones were evaluated among the 100 most prevalent clones. Clones were defined as Susac-specific when absent from the healthy and MS cohorts, from approximately 1,100 published viral clones and from other ImmuneACCESS disease sequences. The public reads were reanalyzed by TCRdb: fastp trimming at Q25, MiXCR alignment, in-frame beta chains only. Identical CDR3 protein sequences are pooled into one entry, listed with their most common genes and DNA. TCRdb, rather than the study authors, made the V and J calls. Within this sample are roughly 190,000 distinct CDR3 sequences, with about 95% of them counted one time only. Jointly, the top ten make up 0.085% to 0.12% of the sample.

The clonotype originates from a human donor in good health. The chain employs TRBV5-4 and TRBJ2-2, and TRBD1 matches 8 of the central bases. The specimen was CD4+ T cells from PBMCs. The nucleotide sequence is given as TGTGCCAGCAGAACCGGGACAGGGAACACCGGGGAGCTGTTTTTT. It is translated as CASRTGTGNTGELFF.